This T cell receptor beta chain was sequenced in a study of shared clonotypes between healthy human individuals. TCRdb's copy holds only in-frame clones and misses some; the assay was immunoSEQ multiplex PCR. There are around 2,000,000 clones in the sample; about 94% occur only once, and more than 0.95% lies in the top ten. Naive CD8 populations comprised CD45RO-negative cells positively selected for CCR7, excluding terminally differentiated effector memory CD45RA+ cells. V lost 10 bases, J lost 0 bases, and 15 bases stayed unmatched. This CDR3 has 17 residues. The V gene's germline CDR1 is MDHEN and CDR2 SYDVKM.

This sequence originates from a man aged 18 to 29 in good health. Sequences were obtained from naive CD8+ T cells sorted from blood. The chain has TRBV28 and TRBJ1-3, with 7 bases matching TRBD1. CDR3 bases: TGTGCCACCAAGGAATACAGGGGACTTAGCTCTGGAAACACCATATATTTT. As protein: CATKEYRGLSSGNTIYF.